This TCR beta chain is from a study of T cells after yellow fever vaccination. One entry per CDR3 protein results from TCRdb running MiXCR on the 5' RACE reads. The sample has around 350,000 distinct CDR3 sequences, more than 9% seen once. A note on this clonotype: Its target is unknown.

Study-wide findings and caveats: It was a weaker secondary response, yet one that peaked faster, at day 5 versus 15.

This CDR3 is built from 12 residues. CDR1 and CDR2 from the germline V gene are SEHNR and FQNEAQ (reference sequence). Trimming left V 1 base short and J 7 bases short, with 7 bases between. The chain combines TRBV7-9 with TRBJ1-1; unclear D gene. This sequence was found in a man aged 18 to 29 who received the YFV17D yellow fever vaccine. Sample: PBMCs, taken on the day of the first yellow fever vaccination. CDR3 DNA sequence: TGTGCCAGCAGCTTAGATGGGATTGAAGCTTTCTTT. Its protein product is CASSLDGIEAFF.